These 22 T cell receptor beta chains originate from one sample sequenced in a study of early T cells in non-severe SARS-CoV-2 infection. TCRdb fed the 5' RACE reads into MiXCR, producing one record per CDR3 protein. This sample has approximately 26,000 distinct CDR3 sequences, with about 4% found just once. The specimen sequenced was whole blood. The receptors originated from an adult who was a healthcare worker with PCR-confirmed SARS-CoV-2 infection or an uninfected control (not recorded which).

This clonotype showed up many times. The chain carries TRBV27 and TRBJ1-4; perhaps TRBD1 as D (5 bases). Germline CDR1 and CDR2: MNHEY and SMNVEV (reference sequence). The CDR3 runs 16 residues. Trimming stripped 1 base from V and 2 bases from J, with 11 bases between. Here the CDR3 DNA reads TGTGCCAGCAGTTTATATCCCGCAGGGACTAATGAAAAACTGTTTTTT. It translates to CASSLYPAGTNEKLFF.

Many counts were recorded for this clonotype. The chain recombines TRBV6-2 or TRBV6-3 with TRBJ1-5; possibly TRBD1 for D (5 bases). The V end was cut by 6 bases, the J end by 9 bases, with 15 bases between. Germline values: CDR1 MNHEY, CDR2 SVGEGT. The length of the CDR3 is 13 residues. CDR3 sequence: CASRRSPGGPQHF. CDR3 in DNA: TGTGCCAGCAGGAGATCCCCCGGGGGGCCCCAGCATTTT.

The CDR3 DNA sequence: TGCAGCGCGACGACAGGACAGAAAAACATTCAGTACTTC. Its protein is CSATTGQKNIQYF. The gene calls are TRBV29-1 and TRBJ2-4, with D perhaps matching TRBD1 (6 bases). Trimming stripped 7 bases from V and 4 bases from J, with 14 bases between. This CDR3 is built from 13 residues. CDR1 is SQVTM and CDR2 is ANQGSEA in the germline V gene.

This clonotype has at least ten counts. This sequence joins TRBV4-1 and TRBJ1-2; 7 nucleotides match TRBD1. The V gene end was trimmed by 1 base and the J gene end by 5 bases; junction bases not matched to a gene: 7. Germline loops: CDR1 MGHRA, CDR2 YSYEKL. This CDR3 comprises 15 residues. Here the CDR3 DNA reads TGCGCCAGCAGCCAAGGACAGGGATCCCATTATGGCTACACCTTC. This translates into CASSQGQGSHYGYTF.

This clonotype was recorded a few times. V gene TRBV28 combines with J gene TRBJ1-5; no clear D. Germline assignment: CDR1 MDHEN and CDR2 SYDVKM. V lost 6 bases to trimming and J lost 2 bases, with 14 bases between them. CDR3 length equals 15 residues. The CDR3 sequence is CASRPFMGGNQPQHF. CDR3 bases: TGTGCCAGCAGACCCTTCATGGGTGGCAATCAGCCCCAGCATTTT.

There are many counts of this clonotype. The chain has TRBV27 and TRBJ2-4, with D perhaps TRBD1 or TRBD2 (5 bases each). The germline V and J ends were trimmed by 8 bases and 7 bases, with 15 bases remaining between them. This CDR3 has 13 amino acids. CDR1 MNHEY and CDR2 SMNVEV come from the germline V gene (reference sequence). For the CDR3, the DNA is TGTGCCAGCGCGCTACCTGGGGGTAACATTCAGTACTTC. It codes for CASALPGGNIQYF.

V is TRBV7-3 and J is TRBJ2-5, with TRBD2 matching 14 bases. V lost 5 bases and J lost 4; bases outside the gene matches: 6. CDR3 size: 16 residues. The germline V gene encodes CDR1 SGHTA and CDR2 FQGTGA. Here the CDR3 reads CASSPGTSGSRETQYF. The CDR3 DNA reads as TGTGCCAGCAGCCCAGGGACTAGCGGGAGTAGAGAGACCCAGTACTTC.

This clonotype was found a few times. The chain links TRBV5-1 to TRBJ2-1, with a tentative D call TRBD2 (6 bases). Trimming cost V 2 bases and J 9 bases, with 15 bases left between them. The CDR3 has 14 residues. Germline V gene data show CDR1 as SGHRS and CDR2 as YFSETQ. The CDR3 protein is CASSLPGPGGEQFF. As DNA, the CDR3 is TGCGCCAGCAGCTTACCGGGGCCCGGGGGTGAGCAGTTCTTC. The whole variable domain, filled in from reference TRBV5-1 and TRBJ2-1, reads KAGVTQTPRYLIKTRGQQVTLSCSPISGHRSVSWYQQTPGQGLQFLFEYFSETQRNKGNFPGRFSGRQFSNSRSEMNVSTLELGDSALYLCASSLPGPGGEQFFGPGTRLTVL.

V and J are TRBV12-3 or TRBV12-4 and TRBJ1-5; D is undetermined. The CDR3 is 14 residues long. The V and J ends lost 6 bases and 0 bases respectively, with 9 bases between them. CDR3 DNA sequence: TGTGCCAGCAGCCTTACACCTAGCAATCAGCCCCAGCATTTT. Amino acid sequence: CASSLTPSNQPQHF.

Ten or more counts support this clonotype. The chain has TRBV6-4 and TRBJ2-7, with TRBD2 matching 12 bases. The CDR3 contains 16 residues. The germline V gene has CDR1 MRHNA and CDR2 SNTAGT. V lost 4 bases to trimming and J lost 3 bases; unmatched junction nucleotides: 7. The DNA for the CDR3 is TGTGCCAGCAGTGGTAGACTAGCGGGAGAGGGCTACGAGCAGTACTTC. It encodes CASSGRLAGEGYEQYF.

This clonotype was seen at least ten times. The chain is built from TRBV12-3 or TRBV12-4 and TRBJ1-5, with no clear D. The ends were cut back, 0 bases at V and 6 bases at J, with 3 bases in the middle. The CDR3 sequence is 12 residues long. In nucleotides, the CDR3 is TGTGCCAGCAGTTTAGCGGGTCAGCCCCAGCATTTT. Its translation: CASSLAGQPQHF.

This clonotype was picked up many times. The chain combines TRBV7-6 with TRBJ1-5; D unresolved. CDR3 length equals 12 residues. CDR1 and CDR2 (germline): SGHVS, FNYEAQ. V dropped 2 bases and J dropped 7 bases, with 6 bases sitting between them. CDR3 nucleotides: TGTGCCAGCAGCTTAACAACACAGCCCCAGCATTTT. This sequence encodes CASSLTTQPQHF.

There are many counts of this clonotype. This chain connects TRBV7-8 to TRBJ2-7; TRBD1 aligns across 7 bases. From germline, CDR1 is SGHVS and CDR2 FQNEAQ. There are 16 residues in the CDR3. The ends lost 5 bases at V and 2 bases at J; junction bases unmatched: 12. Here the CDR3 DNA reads TGTGCCAGCAGCCGCACCTCGGGACAGCCCACCTACGAGCAGTACTTC. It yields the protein CASSRTSGQPTYEQYF.

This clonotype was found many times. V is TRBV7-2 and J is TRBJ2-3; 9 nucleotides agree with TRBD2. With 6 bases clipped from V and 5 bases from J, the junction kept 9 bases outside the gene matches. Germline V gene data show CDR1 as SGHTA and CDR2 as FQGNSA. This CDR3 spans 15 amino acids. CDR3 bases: TGTGCCAGCAGTCCGGGACTAGCAACATTAGATACGCAGTATTTT. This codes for CASSPGLATLDTQYF.

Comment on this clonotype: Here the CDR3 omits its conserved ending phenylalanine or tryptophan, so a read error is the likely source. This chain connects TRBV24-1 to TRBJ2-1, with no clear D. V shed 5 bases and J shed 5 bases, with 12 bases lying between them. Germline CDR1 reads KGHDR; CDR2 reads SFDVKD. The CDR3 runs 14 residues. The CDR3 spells CATSGWQNDNEQFL. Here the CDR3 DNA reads TGTGCCACCAGTGGTTGGCAGAATGACAATGAGCAGTTCCTC.

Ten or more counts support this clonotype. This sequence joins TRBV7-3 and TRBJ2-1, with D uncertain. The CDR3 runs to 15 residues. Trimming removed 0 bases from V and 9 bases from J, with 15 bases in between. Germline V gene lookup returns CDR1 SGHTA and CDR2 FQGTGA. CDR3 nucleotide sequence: TGTGCCAGCAGCTTAACCCTAGTGTCGGTCGGTGAGCAGTTCTTC. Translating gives CASSLTLVSVGEQFF.

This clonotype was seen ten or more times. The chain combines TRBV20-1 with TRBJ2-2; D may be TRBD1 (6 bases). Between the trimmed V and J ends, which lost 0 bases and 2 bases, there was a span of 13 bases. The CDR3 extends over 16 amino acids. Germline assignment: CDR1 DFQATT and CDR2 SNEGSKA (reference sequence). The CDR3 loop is CSARERRDKNTGELFF. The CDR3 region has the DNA TGCAGTGCTAGAGAGCGCCGGGACAAAAACACCGGGGAGCTGTTTTTT.

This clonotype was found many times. The CDR3 loop is CSADGTSNTGELFF. DNA for the CDR3: TGCAGTGCTGATGGGACTAGCAACACCGGGGAGCTGTTTTTT. The chain links TRBV20-1 to TRBJ2-2, with 9 nucleotides matching TRBD2. The CDR3 has 14 residues. The trim removed 5 bases at V and 2 bases at J, leaving 3 bases unmatched. Germline V CDR1 and CDR2: DFQATT, SNEGSKA (reference sequence).

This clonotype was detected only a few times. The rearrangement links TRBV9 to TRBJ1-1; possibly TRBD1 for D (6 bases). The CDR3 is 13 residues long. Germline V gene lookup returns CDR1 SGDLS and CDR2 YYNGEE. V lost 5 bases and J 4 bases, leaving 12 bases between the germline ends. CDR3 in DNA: TGTGCCAGCAGTCAGGGGCTAACCACTGAAGCTTTCTTT. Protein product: CASSQGLTTEAFF.

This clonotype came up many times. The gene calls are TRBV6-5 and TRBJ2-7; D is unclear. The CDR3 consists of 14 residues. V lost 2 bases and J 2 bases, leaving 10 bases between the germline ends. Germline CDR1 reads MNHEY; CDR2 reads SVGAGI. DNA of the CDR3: TGTGCCAGCAGTTACGGGGATGGTACCTACGAGCAGTACTTC. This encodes CASSYGDGTYEQYF.

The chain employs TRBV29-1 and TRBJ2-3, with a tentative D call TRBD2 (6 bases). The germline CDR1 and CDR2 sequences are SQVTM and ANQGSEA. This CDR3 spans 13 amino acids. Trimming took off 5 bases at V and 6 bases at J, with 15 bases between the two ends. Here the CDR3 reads CSVISGGVDTQYF. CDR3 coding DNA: TGCAGCGTTATTAGCGGAGGGGTGGATACGCAGTATTTT.

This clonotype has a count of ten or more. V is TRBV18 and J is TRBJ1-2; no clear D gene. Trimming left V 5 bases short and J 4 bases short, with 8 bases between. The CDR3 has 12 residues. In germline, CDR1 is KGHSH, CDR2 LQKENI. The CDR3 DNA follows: TGTGCCAGCTCAAGCAATCTCTATGGCTACACCTTC. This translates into CASSSNLYGYTF. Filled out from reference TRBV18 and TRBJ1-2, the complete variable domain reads NAGVMQNPRHLVRRRGQEARLRCSPMKGHSHVYWYRQLPEEGLKFMVYLQKENIIDESGMPKERFSAEFPKEGPSILRIQQVVRGDSAAYFCASSSNLYGYTFGSGTRLTVV.